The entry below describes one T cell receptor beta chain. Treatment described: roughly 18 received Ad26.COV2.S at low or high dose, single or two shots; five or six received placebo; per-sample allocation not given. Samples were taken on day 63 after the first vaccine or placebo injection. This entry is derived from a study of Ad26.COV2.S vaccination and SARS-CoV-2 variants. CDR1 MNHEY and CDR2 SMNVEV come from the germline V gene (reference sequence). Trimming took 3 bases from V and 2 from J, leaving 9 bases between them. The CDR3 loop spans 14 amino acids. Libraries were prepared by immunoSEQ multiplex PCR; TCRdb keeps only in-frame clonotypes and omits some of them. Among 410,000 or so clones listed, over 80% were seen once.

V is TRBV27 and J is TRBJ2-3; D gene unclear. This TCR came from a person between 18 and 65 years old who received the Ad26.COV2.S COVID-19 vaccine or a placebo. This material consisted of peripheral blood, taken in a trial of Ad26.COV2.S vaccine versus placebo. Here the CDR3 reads CASSFGINTDTQYF. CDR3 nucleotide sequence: TGTGCCAGCAGTTTTGGGATAAACACAGATACGCAGTATTTT.